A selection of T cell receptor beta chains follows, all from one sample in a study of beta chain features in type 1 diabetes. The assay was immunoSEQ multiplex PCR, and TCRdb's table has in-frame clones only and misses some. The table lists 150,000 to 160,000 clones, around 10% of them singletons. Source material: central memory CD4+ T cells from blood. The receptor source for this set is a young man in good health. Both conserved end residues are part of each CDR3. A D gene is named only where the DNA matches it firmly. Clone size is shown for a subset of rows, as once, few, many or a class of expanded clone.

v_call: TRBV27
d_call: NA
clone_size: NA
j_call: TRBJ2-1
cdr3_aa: CASSPGTRNEQFF
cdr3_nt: TGTGCCAGCAGTCCTGGGACTCGAAATGAGCAGTTCTTC

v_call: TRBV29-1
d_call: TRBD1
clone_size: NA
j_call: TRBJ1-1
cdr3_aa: CSVRGGANTEAFF
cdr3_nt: TGCAGCGTCAGGGGGGGGGCGAACACTGAAGCTTTCTTT

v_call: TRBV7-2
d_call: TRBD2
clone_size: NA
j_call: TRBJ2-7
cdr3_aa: CASRGLRENGEQYF
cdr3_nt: TGTGCCAGCAGGGGGCTGCGGGAGAATGGCGAGCAGTACTTC

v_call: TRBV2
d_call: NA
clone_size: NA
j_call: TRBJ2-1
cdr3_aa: CARAGTSYNEQFF
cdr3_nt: TGTGCCAGAGCGGGCACCTCCTACAATGAGCAGTTCTTC

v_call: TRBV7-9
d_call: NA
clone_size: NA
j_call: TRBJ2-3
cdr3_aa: CASSRQRDTQYF
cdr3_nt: TGTGCCAGCAGCCGACAGAGAGATACGCAGTATTTT

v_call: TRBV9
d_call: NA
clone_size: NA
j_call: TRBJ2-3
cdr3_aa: CASSVAGHTDTQYF
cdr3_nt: TGTGCCAGCAGCGTAGCAGGGCACACAGATACGCAGTATTTT

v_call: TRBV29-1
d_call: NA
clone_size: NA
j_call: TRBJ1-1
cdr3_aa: CSVVGGAGAFF
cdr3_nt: TGCAGCGTTGTAGGTGGCGCCGGGGCTTTCTTT

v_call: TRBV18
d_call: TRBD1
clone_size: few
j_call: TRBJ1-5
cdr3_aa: CASSQGARQPQHF
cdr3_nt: TGTGCCAGCTCACAGGGGGCCCGGCAGCCCCAGCATTTT

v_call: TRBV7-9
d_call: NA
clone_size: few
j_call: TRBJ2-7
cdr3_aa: CASSLGGRSYEQYF
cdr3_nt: TGTGCCAGCAGCTTAGGGGGGAGAAGTTACGAGCAGTACTTC

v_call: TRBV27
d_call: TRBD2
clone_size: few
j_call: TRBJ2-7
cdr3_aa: CASTQSASGRSEQYF
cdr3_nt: TGTGCCAGCACCCAGTCGGCTAGCGGGAGGAGTGAGCAGTACTTC

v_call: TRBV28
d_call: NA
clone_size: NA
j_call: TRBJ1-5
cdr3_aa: CASTPGRGEQPQHF
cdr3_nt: TGTGCCAGCACCCCAGGCCGGGGGGAACAGCCCCAGCATTTT

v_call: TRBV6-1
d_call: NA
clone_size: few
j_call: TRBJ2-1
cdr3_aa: CASSEVVYEQFF
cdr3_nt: TGTGCCAGCAGTGAAGTAGTTTATGAGCAGTTCTTC

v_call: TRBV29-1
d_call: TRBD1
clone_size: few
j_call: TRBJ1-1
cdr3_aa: CSAGTGKGTEAFF
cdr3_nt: TGCAGCGCAGGGACAGGGAAGGGCACTGAAGCTTTCTTT

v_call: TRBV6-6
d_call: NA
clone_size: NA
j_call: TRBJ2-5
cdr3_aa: CASSPRGIETQYF
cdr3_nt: TGTGCCAGCAGTCCTAGGGGTATAGAGACCCAGTACTTC

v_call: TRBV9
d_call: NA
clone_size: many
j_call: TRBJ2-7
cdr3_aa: CASSGNSYEQYF
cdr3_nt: TGTGCCAGCAGCGGAAACTCCTACGAGCAGTACTTC

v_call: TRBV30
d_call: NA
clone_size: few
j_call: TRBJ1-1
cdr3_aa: CAWRFGPDTEAFF
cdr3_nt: TGTGCCTGGAGGTTCGGTCCGGACACTGAAGCTTTCTTT

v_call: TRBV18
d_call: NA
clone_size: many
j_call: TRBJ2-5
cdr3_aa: CASSAVVAETQYF
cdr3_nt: TGTGCCAGCTCAGCAGTTGTGGCAGAGACCCAGTACTTC